This T cell receptor beta chain was sequenced in a study of CD8 T cells in Susac syndrome. Reverse transcription used about 0.45 to 1 ug RNA and random hexamers. TCRdb analysed the immunoSEQ multiplex PCR reads with MiXCR anew, one entry per CDR3 protein. The table lists 140,000 to 150,000 distinct CDR3 sequences, roughly 95% of them singletons. Trimming removed 0 bases at V and 6 bases at J, with 7 bases between. Per germline, CDR1 SGDLS and CDR2 YYNGEE. The CDR3 is 13 amino acids. TCR beta sequencing was performed on blood CD8+ and CD4+ T cells. What was sequenced was CD4+ T cells from PBMCs. The V call is TRBV9, the J call TRBJ2-1; D is ambiguous. The TCR was taken from a human donor with Susac syndrome. CDR3 sequence (DNA): TGTGCCAGCAGCGTAGCTCGAGGCAATGAGCAGTTCTTC. It encodes CASSVARGNEQFF.